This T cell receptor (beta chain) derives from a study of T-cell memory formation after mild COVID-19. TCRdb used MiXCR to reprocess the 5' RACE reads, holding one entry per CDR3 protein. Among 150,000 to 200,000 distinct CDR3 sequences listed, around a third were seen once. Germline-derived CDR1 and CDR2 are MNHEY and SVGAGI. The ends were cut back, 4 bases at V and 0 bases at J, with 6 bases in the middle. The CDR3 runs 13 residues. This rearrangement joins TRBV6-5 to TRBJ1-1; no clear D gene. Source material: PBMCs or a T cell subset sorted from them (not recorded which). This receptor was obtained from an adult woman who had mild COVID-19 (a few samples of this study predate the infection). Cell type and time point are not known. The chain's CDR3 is CASSSPVNTEAFF. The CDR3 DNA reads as TGTGCCAGCAGTTCACCAGTGAACACTGAAGCTTTCTTT.